This TCR beta chain was obtained from a study of blood T cell repertoires in COVID-19. Study-level background: In each case, the material was cDNA or gDNA derived from T cells, B-cell-depleted T cells, or PBMCs.

In its sample, this clone was seen once. In the study's own analysis: Nucleated cell counts were estimated from reference gene primer amplification. Sequencing used immunoSEQ multiplex PCR; TCRdb keeps in-frame clones, though not all of them. V, J and clone size are those of that table, while D and trimming were read from the DNA. The sample lists around 330,000 clones, roughly 90% occurring once. Study members were between roughly 18 and 89 years old and lived in fewer than 30 US regions. Clinical history as reported by participants underpinned cohort assignment. CDR1 and CDR2 (germline): LGHDT, YNNKEL (reference sequence). Losses at the gene ends were 4 bases for V and 6 bases for J; bases not matched to a gene: 13. The CDR3 extends over 16 amino acids.

J is TRBJ2-3 and V is TRBV3-1 (or the pseudogene TRBV3-2); 7 bases map to TRBD2. This receptor was identified in a woman aged 40 to 49 who had recovered from COVID-19. The sequenced sample consisted of PBMCs or T cells enriched from blood (not recorded which). CDR3 loop: CASSPRNGLGGDTQYF. CDR3 coding DNA: TGTGCCAGCAGCCCCCGGAACGGTCTGGGGGGGGATACGCAGTATTTT.